The table lists the clone carrying this T cell receptor beta chain with a few counts. Its antigen is as yet unknown. With a J-beta primer mix and a sample-barcoded 5' primer, a second PCR ran about 7 to 12 cycles. TCRdb ran MiXCR on the 5' RACE reads and lists one entry per CDR3 protein. Among about 1.4 million distinct CDR3 sequences listed, 59% were seen once. Deletions cut 5 bases from V and 3 bases from J, with 11 bases between. From germline, CDR1 is DFQATT and CDR2 SNEGSKA (reference sequence). This CDR3 contains 13 residues. The source of the sample is a study of blood T cells in healthy people across ages. Across the study: About one barcoded beta molecule per two T cells was the capture yield of template switching.

Findings of the study overall: Compared with aged donors, long-lived donors showed fewer expanded clones, suggesting selection. Roughly linear age-related decline in beta diversity appeared, significant by age about 37.

The chain links TRBV20-1 to TRBJ2-1; possibly TRBD1 or TRBD2 for D (5 bases each). The sample was blood. This sequence originates from a man aged 18 to 30 in good health. CDR3 in amino acids: CSAAGTNYNEQFF. The CDR3 DNA sequence: TGCAGTGCTGCCGGGACCAACTACAATGAGCAGTTCTTC.